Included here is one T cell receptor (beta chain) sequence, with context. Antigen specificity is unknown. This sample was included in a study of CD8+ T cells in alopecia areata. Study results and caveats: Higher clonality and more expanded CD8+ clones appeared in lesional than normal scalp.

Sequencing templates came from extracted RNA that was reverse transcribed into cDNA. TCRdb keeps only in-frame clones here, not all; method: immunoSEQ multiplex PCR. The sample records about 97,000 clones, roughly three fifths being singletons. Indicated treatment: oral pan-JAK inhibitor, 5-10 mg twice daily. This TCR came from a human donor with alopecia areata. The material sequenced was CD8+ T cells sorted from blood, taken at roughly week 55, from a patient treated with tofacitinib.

The CDR3 spells CASSLGGSDQPQHF. The CDR3 DNA reads TGTGCCAGCAGTTTAGGGGGATCGGATCAGCCCCAGCATTTT. V usage is TRBV27 and J usage is TRBJ1-5; a possible D gene is TRBD1 (5 bases). CDR1 is MNHEY, CDR2 SMNVEV, per germline (reference sequence). The CDR3 length is 14 residues. V lost 2 bases and J lost 5, with 10 bases in between.